This T cell receptor beta chain was captured by sequencing in a study of T cells in localized non-small cell lung cancer. General study findings and limits: Appearance in adjacent lung was seen for a median around 58 of the top 100 tumor clones. There was higher T cell clonality in uninvolved adjacent lung than in tumor, and it was highest there.

Details on this clone: The target antigen is unknown.

Germline CDR1 reads LNHDA; CDR2 reads SQIVND (reference sequence). This CDR3 region has 15 residues. Trimming cost V 4 bases and J 1 base; bases outside gene matches: 4. Clones were sequenced by immunoSEQ multiplex PCR, and TCRdb holds only the in-frame ones, with some missing. The sample contains tens of thousands of clones, about four fifths of which appear only once. Sequencing was performed on peripheral blood, taken before any cancer treatment. The receptor comes from a male donor aged 60 or over with stage III squamous cell lung carcinoma. The J gene is TRBJ1-1, the V gene TRBV19; 9 bases are shared with TRBD1. The CDR3: CASSTSDRGNTEAFF. DNA for the CDR3: TGTGCCAGTAGTACCTCGGACAGGGGGAACACTGAAGCTTTCTTT.